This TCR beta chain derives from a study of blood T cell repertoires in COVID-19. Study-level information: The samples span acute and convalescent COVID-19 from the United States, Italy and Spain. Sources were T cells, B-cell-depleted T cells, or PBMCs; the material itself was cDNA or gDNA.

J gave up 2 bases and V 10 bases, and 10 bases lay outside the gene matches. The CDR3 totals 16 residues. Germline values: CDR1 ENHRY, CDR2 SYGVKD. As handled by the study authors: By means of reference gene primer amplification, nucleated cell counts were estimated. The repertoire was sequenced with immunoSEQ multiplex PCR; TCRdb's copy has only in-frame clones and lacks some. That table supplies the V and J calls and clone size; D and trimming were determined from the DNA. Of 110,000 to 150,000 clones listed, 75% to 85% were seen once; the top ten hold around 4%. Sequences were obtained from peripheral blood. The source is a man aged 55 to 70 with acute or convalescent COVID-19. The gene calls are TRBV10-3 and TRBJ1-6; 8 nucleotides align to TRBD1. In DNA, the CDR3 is TGTGCCACCCAACAGGGGGTAGTTACCTATAATTCACCCCTCCACTTT. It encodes CATQQGVVTYNSPLHF.